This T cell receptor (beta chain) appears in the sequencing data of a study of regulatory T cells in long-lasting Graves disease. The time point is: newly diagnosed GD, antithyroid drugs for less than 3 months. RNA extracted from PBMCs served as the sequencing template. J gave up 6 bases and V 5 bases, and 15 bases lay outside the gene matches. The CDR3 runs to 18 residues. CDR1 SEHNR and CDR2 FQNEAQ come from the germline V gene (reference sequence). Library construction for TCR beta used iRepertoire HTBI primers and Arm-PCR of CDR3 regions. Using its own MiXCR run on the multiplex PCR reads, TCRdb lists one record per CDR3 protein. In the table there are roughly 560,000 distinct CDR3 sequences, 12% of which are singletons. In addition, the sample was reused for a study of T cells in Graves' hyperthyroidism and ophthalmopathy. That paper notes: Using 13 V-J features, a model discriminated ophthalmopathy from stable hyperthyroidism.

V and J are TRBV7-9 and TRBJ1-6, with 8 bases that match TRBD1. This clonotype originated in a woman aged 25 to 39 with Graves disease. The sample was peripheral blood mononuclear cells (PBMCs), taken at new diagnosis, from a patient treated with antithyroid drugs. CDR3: CASSGGTGYLRANSPLHF. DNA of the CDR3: TGTGCCAGCAGCGGAGGGACAGGATATCTTCGGGCTAATTCACCCCTCCACTTT.